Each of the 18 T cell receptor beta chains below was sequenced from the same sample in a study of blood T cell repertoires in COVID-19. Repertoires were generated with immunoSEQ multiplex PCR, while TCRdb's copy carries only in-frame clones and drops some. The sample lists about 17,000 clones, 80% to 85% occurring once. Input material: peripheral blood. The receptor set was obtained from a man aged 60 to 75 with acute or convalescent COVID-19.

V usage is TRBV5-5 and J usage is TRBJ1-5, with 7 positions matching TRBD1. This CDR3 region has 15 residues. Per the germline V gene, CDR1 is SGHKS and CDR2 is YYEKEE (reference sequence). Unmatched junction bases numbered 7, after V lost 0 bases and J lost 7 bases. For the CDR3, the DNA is TGTGCCAGCAGCTTGGAAGGGGGCGTCCGACAGCCCCAGCATTTT. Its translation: CASSLEGGVRQPQHF. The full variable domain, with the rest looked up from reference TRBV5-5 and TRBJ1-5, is DAGVTQSPTHLIKTRGQQVTLRCSPISGHKSVSWYQQVLGQGPQFIFQYYEKEERGRGNFPDRFSARQFPNYSSELNVNALLLGDSALYLCASSLEGGVRQPQHFGDGTRLSIL.

This chain's CDR3 is CASSLGAGENTEAFF. In DNA form, the CDR3 reads TGTGCCAGCAGCTTAGGCGCGGGAGAGAACACTGAAGCTTTCTTT. The V gene is TRBV13, the J gene TRBJ1-1; no clear D. Germline CDR1 and CDR2: PRHDT and FYEKMQ (reference sequence). Trimming removed 0 bases from V and 1 base from J, with 9 bases in between. The CDR3 length is 15 residues.

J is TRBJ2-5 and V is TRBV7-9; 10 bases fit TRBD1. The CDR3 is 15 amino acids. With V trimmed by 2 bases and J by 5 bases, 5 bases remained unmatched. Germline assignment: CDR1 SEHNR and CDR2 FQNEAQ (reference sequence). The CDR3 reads CASSLRQGAGETQYF. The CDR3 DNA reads TGTGCCAGCAGCTTAAGACAGGGGGCGGGTGAGACCCAGTACTTC.

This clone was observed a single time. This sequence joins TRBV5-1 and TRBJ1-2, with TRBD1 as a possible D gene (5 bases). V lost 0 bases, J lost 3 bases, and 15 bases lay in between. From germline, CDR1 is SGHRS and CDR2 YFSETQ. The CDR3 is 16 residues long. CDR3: CASSLVKGNLDYGYTF. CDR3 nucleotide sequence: TGCGCCAGCAGCTTGGTGAAGGGGAATCTGGACTATGGCTACACCTTC.

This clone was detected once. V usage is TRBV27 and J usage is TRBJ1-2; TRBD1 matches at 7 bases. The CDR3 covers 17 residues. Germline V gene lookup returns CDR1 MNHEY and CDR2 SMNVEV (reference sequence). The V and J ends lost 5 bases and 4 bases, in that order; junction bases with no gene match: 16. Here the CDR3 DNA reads TGTGCCAGCAGTCCTGACAGGGACCTCCTGGGAGGCTATGGCTACACCTTC. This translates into CASSPDRDLLGGYGYTF.

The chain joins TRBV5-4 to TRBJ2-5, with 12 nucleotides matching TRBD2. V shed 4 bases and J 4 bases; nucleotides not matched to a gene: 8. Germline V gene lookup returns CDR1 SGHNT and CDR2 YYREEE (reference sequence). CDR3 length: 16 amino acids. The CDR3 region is CASSQDLAGGPETQYF. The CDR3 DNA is TGTGCCAGCAGCCAAGATCTAGCGGGGGGGCCAGAGACCCAGTACTTC.

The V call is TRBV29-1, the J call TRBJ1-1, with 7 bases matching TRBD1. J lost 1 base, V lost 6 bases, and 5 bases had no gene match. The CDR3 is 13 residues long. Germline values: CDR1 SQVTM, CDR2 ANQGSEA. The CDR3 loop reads CSVWRQGNTEAFF. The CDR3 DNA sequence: TGCAGCGTATGGAGACAGGGGAACACTGAAGCTTTCTTT.

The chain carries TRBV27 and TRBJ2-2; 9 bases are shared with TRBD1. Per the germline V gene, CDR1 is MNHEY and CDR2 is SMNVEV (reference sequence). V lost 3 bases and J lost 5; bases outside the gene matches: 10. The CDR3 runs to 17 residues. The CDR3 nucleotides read TGTGCCAGCAGTTTCGATCCGGGACAGGGTAATACCGGGGAGCTGTTTTTT. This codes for CASSFDPGQGNTGELFF.

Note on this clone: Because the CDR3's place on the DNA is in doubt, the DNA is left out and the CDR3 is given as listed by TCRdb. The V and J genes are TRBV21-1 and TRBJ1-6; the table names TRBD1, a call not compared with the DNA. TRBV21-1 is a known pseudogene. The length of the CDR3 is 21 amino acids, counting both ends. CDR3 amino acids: CASKSVGKGAIDGSYNSPLHF.

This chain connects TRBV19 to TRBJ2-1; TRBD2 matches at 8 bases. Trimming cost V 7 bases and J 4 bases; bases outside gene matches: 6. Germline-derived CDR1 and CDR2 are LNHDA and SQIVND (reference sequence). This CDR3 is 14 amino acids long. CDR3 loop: CASTSRGGYNEQFF. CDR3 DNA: TGTGCCAGTACCTCCCGGGGGGGGTACAATGAGCAGTTCTTC.

The CDR3 DNA sequence: TGTGCCAGCAGCCCACAGGGAACCTTTTATTCACCCCTCCACTTT. This encodes CASSPQGTFYSPLHF. The V call is TRBV2, the J call TRBJ1-6, with D maybe TRBD1 (6 bases). CDR1 is SNHLY and CDR2 is FYNNEI in the germline V gene. Deletions cut 6 bases from V and 8 bases from J, with 17 bases between. The CDR3 spans 15 residues.

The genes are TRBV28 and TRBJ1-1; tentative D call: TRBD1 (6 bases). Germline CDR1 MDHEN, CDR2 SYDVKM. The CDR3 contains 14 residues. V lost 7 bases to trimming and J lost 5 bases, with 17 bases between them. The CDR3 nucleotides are TGTGCCAGCACCCTAAGGACAGCGGGGACTGAAGCTTTCTTT. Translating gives CASTLRTAGTEAFF.

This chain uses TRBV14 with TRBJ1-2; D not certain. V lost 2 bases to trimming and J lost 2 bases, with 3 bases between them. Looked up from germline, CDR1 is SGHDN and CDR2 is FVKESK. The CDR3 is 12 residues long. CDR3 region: CASSQQNYGYTF. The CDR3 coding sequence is TGTGCCAGCAGCCAACAGAACTATGGCTACACCTTC.

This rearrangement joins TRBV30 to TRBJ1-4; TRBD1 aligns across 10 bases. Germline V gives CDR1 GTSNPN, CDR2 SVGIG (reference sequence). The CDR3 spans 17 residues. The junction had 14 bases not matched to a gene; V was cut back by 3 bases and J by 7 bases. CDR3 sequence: CAWRDRGRGALREKLFF. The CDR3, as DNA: TGTGCCTGGAGAGACAGGGGGCGAGGAGCCTTACGTGAAAAACTGTTTTTT.

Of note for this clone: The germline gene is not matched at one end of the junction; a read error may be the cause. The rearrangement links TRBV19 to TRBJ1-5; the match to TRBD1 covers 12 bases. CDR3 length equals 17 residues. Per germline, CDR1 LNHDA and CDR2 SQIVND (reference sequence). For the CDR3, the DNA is TGTGCCAGTTGTATGGGGACAGGGGGCGTTAGCAATCAGCCCCAGCATTTT. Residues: CASCMGTGGVSNQPQHF.

The CDR3 loop is CASSSRRGVLVDTQYF. CDR3 coding DNA: TGTGCCAGCAGCTCAAGACGGGGGGTCCTTGTGGATACGCAGTATTTT. V and J are TRBV7-2 and TRBJ2-3; 7 bases match TRBD2. The CDR3 loop spans 16 amino acids. Per the germline V gene, CDR1 is SGHTA and CDR2 is FQGNSA. Trimming took 4 bases from V and 6 from J; bases not matched to a gene: 13. Full variable domain (outside the CDR3, taken from reference TRBV7-2 and TRBJ2-3): GAGVSQSPSNKVTEKGKDVELRCDPISGHTALYWYRQSLGQGLEFLIYFQGNSAPDKSGLPSDRFSAERTGGSVSTLTIQRTQQEDSAVYLCASSSRRGVLVDTQYFGPGTRLTVL.

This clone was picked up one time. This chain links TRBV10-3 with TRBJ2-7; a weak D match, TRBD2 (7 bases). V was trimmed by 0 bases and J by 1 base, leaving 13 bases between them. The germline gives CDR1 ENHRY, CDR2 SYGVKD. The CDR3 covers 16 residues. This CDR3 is CAISESRGARSYEQYF. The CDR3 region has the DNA TGTGCCATCAGTGAGTCTCGGGGGGCGAGATCCTACGAGCAGTACTTC.

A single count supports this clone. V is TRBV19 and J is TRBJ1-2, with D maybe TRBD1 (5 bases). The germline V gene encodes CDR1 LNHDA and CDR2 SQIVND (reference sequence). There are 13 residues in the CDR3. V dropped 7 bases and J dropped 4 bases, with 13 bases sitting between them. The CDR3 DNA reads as TGTGCCAGTACCATAACGGGGGTCTATGGCTACACCTTC. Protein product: CASTITGVYGYTF.